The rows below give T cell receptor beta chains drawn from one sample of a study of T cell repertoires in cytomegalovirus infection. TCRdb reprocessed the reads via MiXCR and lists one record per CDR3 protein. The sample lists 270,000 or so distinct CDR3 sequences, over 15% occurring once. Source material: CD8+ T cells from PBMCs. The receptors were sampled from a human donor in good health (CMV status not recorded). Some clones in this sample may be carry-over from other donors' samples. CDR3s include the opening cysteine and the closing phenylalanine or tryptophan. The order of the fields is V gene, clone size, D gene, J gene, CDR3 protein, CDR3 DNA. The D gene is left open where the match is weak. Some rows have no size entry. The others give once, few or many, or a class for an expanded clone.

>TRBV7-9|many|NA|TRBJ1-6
CASDGGENSYNSPLHF
TGTGCCAGCGACGGGGGAGAAAACTCCTATAATTCACCCCTCCACTTT
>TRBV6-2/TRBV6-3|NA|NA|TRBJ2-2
CASSYARGGANTGELFF
TGTGCCAGCAGTTACGCAAGAGGAGGCGCGAACACCGGGGAGCTGTTTTTT
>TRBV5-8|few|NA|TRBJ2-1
CASSWQGPYNEQFF
TGTGCCAGCAGCTGGCAGGGCCCCTACAATGAGCAGTTCTTC
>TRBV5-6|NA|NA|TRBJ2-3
CASSFLQGTDTQYF
TGTGCCAGCAGCTTTCTCCAGGGCACAGATACGCAGTATTTT
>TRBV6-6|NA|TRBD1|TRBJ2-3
CASSSTGLGPYGTDTQYF
TGTGCCAGCAGTTCGACAGGGCTCGGACCTTATGGAACAGATACGCAGTATTTT
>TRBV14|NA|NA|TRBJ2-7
CASSQAGDYEQYF
TGTGCCAGCAGCCAAGCAGGGGACTACGAGCAGTACTTC
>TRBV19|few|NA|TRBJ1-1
CASSRIGSIDDEAFF
TGTGCCAGTAGCAGAATCGGGAGCATTGATGATGAAGCTTTCTTT
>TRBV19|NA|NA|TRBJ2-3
CASSIEVRVWATDTQYF
TGTGCCAGTAGTATAGAAGTCCGGGTATGGGCCACAGATACGCAGTATTTT
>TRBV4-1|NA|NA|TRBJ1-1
CASSQETEAFF
TGCGCCAGCAGCCAAGAGACTGAAGCTTTCTTT
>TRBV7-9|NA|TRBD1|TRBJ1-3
CASSFLDRANTIYF
TGTGCCAGCAGCTTTTTGGACAGGGCAAACACCATATATTTT
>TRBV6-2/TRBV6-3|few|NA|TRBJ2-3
CASRAARGQDTQYF
TGTGCCAGCAGGGCCGCGCGGGGGCAAGATACGCAGTATTTT
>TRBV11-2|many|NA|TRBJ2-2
CASSPPQGPNTGELFF
TGTGCCAGCAGCCCCCCCCAGGGACCGAACACCGGGGAGCTGTTTTTT
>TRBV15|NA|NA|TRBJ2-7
CATSRSSLSYEQYF
TGTGCCACCAGCAGATCCAGCCTTTCCTACGAGCAGTACTTC
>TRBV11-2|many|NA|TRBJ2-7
CASSWGPGILEQYF
TGTGCCAGCAGCTGGGGCCCAGGGATCCTCGAGCAGTACTTC
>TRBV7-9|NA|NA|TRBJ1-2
CASSRGSRGDYGYTF
TGTGCCAGCAGCCGCGGGAGTCGGGGGGACTATGGCTACACCTTC
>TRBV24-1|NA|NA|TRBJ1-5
CATSGPTGDNQPQHF
TGTGCCACCAGTGGTCCAACAGGTGATAATCAGCCCCAGCATTTT
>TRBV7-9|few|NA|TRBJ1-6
CASSSLMSYNSPLHF
TGTGCCAGCAGCTCGCTGATGTCCTATAATTCACCCCTCCACTTT
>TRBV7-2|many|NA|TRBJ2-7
CASSLGFSDGYEQYF
TGTGCCAGCAGCTTAGGATTCAGCGACGGGTACGAGCAGTACTTC
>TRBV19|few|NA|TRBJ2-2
CASSWAGFVLESTGELFF
TGTGCCAGTAGTTGGGCAGGATTTGTTCTCGAGTCCACCGGGGAGCTGTTTTTT
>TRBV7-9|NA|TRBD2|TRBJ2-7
CASSLTAGTRSSYEQYF
TGTGCCAGTAGCTTGACGGCAGGGACTAGAAGTTCCTACGAGCAGTACTTC
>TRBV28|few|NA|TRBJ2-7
CASRLRQDPFSYEQYF
TGTGCCAGCAGACTCAGACAGGATCCCTTCTCCTACGAGCAGTACTTC
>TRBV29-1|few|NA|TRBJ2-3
CSVEGTDTQYF
TGCAGCGTTGAAGGCACAGATACGCAGTATTTT
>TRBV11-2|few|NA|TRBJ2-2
CASSLAGLTITGELFF
TGTGCCAGCAGCTTAGCGGGACTTACTATCACCGGGGAGCTGTTTTTT
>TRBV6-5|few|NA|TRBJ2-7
CASSYSDSGGYEQYF
TGTGCCAGCAGTTACTCGGACAGTGGGGGGTACGAGCAGTACTTC
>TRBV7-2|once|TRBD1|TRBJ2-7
CASSLDGQGVFVEQYF
TGTGCCAGCAGCCTCGATGGACAGGGGGTCTTTGTCGAGCAGTACTTC
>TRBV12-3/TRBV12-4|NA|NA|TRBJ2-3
CASRIENADTQYF
TGTGCCAGCCGGATCGAAAATGCGGATACGCAGTATTTT
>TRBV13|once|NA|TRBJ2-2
CASSLGLGVRELFF
TGTGCCAGCAGCTTAGGGCTGGGTGTCCGGGAGCTGTTTTTT
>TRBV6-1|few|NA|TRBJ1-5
CASSSVRQFNQPQHF
TGTGCCAGCAGTTCCGTGAGACAGTTTAATCAGCCCCAGCATTTT
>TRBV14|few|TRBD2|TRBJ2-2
CASSQDNYGGVTGELFF
TGTGCCAGCAGCCAAGACAATTACGGGGGGGTCACCGGGGAGCTGTTTTTT
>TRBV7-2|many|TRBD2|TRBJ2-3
CASSQRGLAGPFDTDTQYF
TGTGCCAGCAGCCAAAGGGGACTAGCGGGCCCCTTTGACACAGATACGCAGTATTTT
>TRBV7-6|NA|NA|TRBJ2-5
CASSPPEGDQETQYF
TGTGCCAGCAGCCCTCCCGAGGGAGACCAAGAGACCCAGTACTTC
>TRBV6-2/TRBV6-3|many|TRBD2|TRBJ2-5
CASSPGLAKGPKQTQYF
TGTGCCAGCAGTCCGGGACTAGCGAAGGGCCCTAAGCAGACCCAGTACTTC
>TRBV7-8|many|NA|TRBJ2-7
CASSLEAALSYEQYF
TGTGCCAGCAGCTTAGAAGCGGCTCTCTCCTACGAGCAGTACTTC
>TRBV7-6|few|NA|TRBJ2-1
CASSPDKSSYNEQFF
TGTGCCAGCAGCCCGGACAAGAGCTCCTACAATGAGCAGTTCTTC
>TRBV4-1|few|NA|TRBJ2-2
CASSQDPALENTGELFF
TGCGCCAGCAGCCAAGATCCGGCACTAGAGAACACCGGGGAGCTGTTTTTT
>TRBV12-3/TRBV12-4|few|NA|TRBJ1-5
CASSLASRNQPQHF
TGTGCCAGCAGTTTGGCCAGTCGCAATCAGCCCCAGCATTTT
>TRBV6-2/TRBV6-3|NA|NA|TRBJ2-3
CASSLGLAADTQYF
TGTGCCAGCAGTTTGGGACTTGCTGCAGATACGCAGTATTTT
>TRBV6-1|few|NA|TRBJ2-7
CASSPRRVAYEQYF
TGTGCCAGCAGTCCCAGAAGGGTCGCCTACGAGCAGTACTTC
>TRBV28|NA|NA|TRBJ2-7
CASSLEYTTYEQYF
TGTGCCAGCAGTTTGGAATACACCACCTACGAGCAGTACTTC
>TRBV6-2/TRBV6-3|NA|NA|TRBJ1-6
CASSYSLGSGSPLHF
TGTGCCAGCAGTTATTCTTTAGGGTCCGGATCACCCCTCCACTTT
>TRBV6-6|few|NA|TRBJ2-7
CASSFPAGLVAPEQYF
TGTGCCAGCAGTTTCCCGGCAGGGCTGGTTGCCCCCGAGCAGTACTTC
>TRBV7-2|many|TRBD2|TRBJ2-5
CASSSHTVIAGGETQYF
TGTGCCAGCAGCTCCCACACCGTAATAGCGGGGGGAGAGACCCAGTACTTC
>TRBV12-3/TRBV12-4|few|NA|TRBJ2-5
CASSAGGLETQYF
TGTGCCAGCAGTGCTGGAGGCTTAGAGACCCAGTACTTC
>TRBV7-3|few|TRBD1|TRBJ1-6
CASSVGQGLSPLHF
TGTGCCAGCAGCGTGGGACAGGGACTTTCACCCCTCCACTTT
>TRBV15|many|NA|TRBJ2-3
CATSRDTWLGPAQGDTQYF
TGTGCCACCAGCAGAGATACATGGTTAGGCCCGGCGCAAGGGGATACGCAGTATTTT
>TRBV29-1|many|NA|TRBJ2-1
CSYVGGLGNEQFF
TGCAGCTATGTAGGGGGGCTGGGCAATGAGCAGTTCTTC
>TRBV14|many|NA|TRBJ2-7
CASSQVVGPSSYEQYF
TGTGCCAGCAGCCAAGTTGTCGGACCTAGCTCCTACGAGCAGTACTTC
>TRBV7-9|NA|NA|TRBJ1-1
CASSLAGSSRVNTEAFF
TGTGCCAGCAGCTTAGCGGGCTCGTCCAGGGTTAACACTGAAGCTTTCTTT
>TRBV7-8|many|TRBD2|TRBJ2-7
CASGPWSGSSYEQYF
TGTGCCAGCGGACCTTGGAGCGGGAGTTCCTACGAGCAGTACTTC
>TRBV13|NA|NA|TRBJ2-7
CASSVRGASPTYEQYF
TGTGCCAGCAGCGTGAGGGGGGCTTCCCCTACCTACGAGCAGTACTTC
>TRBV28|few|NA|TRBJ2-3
CASSLDEGRTDTQYF
TGTGCCAGCAGTTTAGATGAGGGTCGCACAGATACGCAGTATTTT
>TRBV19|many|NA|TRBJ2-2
CASSISVSSGELFF
TGTGCCAGTAGTATTTCAGTTTCTTCCGGGGAGCTGTTTTTT
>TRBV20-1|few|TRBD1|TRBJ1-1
CSATRGTEVTEAFF
TGCAGTGCTACCAGGGGGACTGAAGTAACTGAAGCTTTCTTT
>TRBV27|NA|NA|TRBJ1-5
CASSTGGAGQPQHF
TGTGCCAGCAGTACGGGGGGGGCGGGGCAGCCCCAGCATTTT
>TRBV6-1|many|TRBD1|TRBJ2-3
CASSVWTGETDTQYF
TGTGCCAGCAGTGTGTGGACAGGAGAGACAGATACGCAGTATTTT
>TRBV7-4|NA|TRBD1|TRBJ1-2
CASSYEDRRGYTF
TGTGCCAGCAGCTACGAGGACAGGCGCGGCTACACCTTC